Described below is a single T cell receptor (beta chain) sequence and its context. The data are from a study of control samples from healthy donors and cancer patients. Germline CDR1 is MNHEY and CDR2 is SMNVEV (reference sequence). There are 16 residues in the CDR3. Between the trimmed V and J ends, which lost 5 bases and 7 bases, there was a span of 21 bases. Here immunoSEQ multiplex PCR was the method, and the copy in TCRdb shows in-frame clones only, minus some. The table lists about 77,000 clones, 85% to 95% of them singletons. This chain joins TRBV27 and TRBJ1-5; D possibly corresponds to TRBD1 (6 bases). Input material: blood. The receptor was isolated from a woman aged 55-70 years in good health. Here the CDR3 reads CASSPQQGPPWQPQHF. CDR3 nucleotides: TGTGCCAGCAGTCCCCAACAGGGCCCCCCATGGCAGCCCCAGCATTTT.